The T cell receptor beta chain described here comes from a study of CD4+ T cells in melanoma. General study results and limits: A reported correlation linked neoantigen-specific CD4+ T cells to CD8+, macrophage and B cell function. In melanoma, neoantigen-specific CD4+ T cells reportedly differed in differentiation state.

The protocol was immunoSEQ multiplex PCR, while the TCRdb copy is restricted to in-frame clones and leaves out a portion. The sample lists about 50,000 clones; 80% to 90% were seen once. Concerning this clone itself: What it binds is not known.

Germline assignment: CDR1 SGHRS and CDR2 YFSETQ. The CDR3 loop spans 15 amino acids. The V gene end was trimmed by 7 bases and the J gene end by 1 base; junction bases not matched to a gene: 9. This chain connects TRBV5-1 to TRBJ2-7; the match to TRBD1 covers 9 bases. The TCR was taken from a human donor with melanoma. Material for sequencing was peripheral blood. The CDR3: CASRGETGGSYEQYF. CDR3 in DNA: TGCGCCAGCCGGGGGGAGACAGGGGGGTCCTACGAGCAGTACTTC.